This TCR beta chain is drawn from a study of T cell responses to AZD1222 COVID-19 vaccine. V lost 5 bases, J lost 4 bases, and 9 bases stayed unmatched. The germline gives CDR1 MDHEN, CDR2 SYDVKM. This CDR3 comprises 15 residues. The repertoire was sequenced with immunoSEQ multiplex PCR; TCRdb's copy has only in-frame clones and lacks some. Here the sample spans approximately 200,000 clones, roughly nine tenths being singletons. Notes on the study in general: In a largely white British group with more females than males, clonal diversity was possibly underestimated. The reported proportion of spike-specific TCRs targeting unmutated variant regions was nearly half. Spike as a whole was targeted by vaccine-associated CD4 TCRs, dominant at 160-218 and 743-854. Only a handful of individuals given AZD1222 were seropositive at baseline.

A remark on this clone: What it binds is not known.

The sequencing used peripheral blood, collected 28 days after the second AZD1222 dose. The source of this sequence is an adult who received the AZD1222 COVID-19 vaccine. The chain carries TRBV28 and TRBJ2-3; 7 bases are a match to TRBD2. CDR3 sequence (DNA): TGTGCCAGCAGTGTAGCGGGTCATGATGCAGATACGCAGTATTTT. It translates to CASSVAGHDADTQYF.